Shown below are 23 T cell receptor beta chains from a single sample sequenced in a study of patients and donors after allogeneic stem cell transplantation. One entry per CDR3 protein, called by TCRdb with MiXCR from the RT-PCR reads. Here the sample spans some 960,000 distinct CDR3 sequences, about a sixth being singletons. Sequences were obtained from blood, either unsorted or a sorted T cell fraction (not recorded which). Source of these receptors: a human donor who was either an allogeneic HSCT recipient or a stem cell or donor lymphocyte infusion donor (not recorded which). It is not recorded whose cells these are; they may come from a transplant donor.

This clonotype was counted between two and nine times. The gene calls are TRBV27 and TRBJ2-7; D uncertain. The length of the CDR3 is 13 residues. Germline CDR1 MNHEY, CDR2 SMNVEV (reference sequence). V lost 5 bases and J 5 bases, leaving 13 bases between the germline ends. CDR3 region: CASSPIVLDEQYF. As DNA, the CDR3 is TGTGCCAGCAGTCCCATCGTTCTCGACGAGCAGTACTTC.

This chain connects TRBV25-1 to TRBJ2-3; D is perhaps TRBD1 or TRBD2 (5 bases each). From germline, CDR1 is MGHDK and CDR2 SYGVNS. V gave up 3 bases and J gave up 2 bases, with 18 bases separating them. The CDR3 covers 17 residues. The CDR3 sequence: CASSDRWGTGPTDTQYF. Here the CDR3 DNA reads TGTGCCAGCAGTGACCGCTGGGGGACGGGACCCACAGATACGCAGTATTTT.

This clonotype was seen only a few times. This chain connects TRBV27 to TRBJ2-1, with 9 positions matching TRBD2. There are 16 residues in the CDR3. V lost 6 bases and J lost 6; bases outside the gene matches: 12. In germline, CDR1 is MNHEY, CDR2 SMNVEV (reference sequence). This CDR3 reads CASRTLLGLASNEQFF. CDR3 nucleotides: TGTGCCAGCAGAACCCTCTTGGGACTAGCCTCCAATGAGCAGTTCTTC.

This clonotype occurred a few times. V is TRBV9 and J is TRBJ2-1; 15 bases align to TRBD2. The V and J ends lost 0 bases and 2 bases, in that order; junction bases with no gene match: 9. CDR3 length: 20 residues. CDR1 and CDR2 from the germline V gene are SGDLS and YYNGEE. The CDR3 spells CASSVALGLAGGRPYNEQFF. CDR3 coding DNA: TGTGCCAGCAGCGTAGCTTTGGGACTAGCGGGAGGAAGGCCCTACAATGAGCAGTTCTTC.

The rearrangement links TRBV9 to TRBJ1-2, with TRBD1 as a possible D gene (5 bases). Germline V gene sequence: CDR1 SGDLS, CDR2 YYNGEE. The CDR3 is 15 residues long. V shed 0 bases and J shed 4 bases, with 13 bases lying between them. The CDR3 region is CASSVDPGGGYGYTF. The CDR3 DNA reads as TGTGCCAGCAGCGTAGACCCGGGTGGGGGCTATGGCTACACCTTC.

This clonotype was seen repeatedly, ten times or more. The rearrangement links TRBV6-5 to TRBJ1-1; no clear D. CDR1 and CDR2 from the germline V gene are MNHEY and SVGAGI. Trimming cost V 0 bases and J 1 base, with 6 bases left between them. The CDR3 contains 14 residues. CDR3 protein: CASSYSAENTEAFF. DNA of the CDR3: TGTGCCAGCAGTTACTCCGCGGAGAACACTGAAGCTTTCTTT.

In its sample, this clonotype was seen a few times. This chain joins TRBV7-8 and TRBJ2-7; the match to TRBD2 covers 8 bases. J gave up 2 bases and V 3 bases, and 12 bases lay outside the gene matches. CDR1 and CDR2 (germline): SGHVS, FQNEAQ. The CDR3 loop spans 17 amino acids. The CDR3 DNA reads as TGTGCCAGCAGCTTTCGGGGGAGGCGGGAGGACCCCTACGAGCAGTACTTC. Translation gives CASSFRGRREDPYEQYF.

The table lists this clonotype with many counts. This chain connects TRBV12-3 or TRBV12-4 to TRBJ2-1; D remains ambiguous. The CDR3 has 10 amino acids. The V gene lost 5 bases and the J gene lost 11 bases, with 7 bases spanning the gap. The CDR3 DNA reads as TGTGCCAGCAGTCTAGAAAAGCAGTTCTTC. Residues: CASSLEKQFF.

This clonotype was recorded a few times. The V and J genes are TRBV7-6 and TRBJ2-1, with 9 nucleotides matching TRBD2. The length of the CDR3 is 16 residues. With V trimmed by 1 base and J by 6 bases, 7 bases remained unmatched. From germline, CDR1 is SGHVS and CDR2 FNYEAQ. The CDR3: CASSLVDAGGGNEQFF. For the CDR3, the DNA is TGTGCCAGCAGCTTAGTGGACGCGGGAGGGGGCAATGAGCAGTTCTTC.

This clonotype was found a few times. V and J are TRBV5-1 and TRBJ2-3; 8 bases line up with TRBD2. CDR1 is SGHRS and CDR2 is YFSETQ in the germline V gene. Germline trimming cut 4 bases from V and 6 bases from J; bases unmatched to any gene: 16. This CDR3 is built from 17 residues. Written as DNA, the CDR3 is TGCGCCAGCAGCCCCTTGGGACTAGATCCTCGCGGGGATACGCAGTATTTT. Translated, it gives CASSPLGLDPRGDTQYF.

This clonotype was seen many times. The chain employs TRBV12-3 or TRBV12-4 and TRBJ2-5; D possibly corresponds to TRBD2 (6 bases). The V end lost 3 bases, the J end lost 5 bases, and 13 bases lay between the germline ends. The CDR3 contains 14 residues. This CDR3 reads CASSLGRGTETQYF. CDR3 DNA: TGTGCCAGCAGTTTGGGTCGGGGGACGGAGACCCAGTACTTC.

This clonotype has only a few counts. The chain links TRBV12-3 or TRBV12-4 to TRBJ2-7; 8 bases fit TRBD1. The CDR3 sequence is 14 residues long. V lost 6 bases to trimming and J lost 2 bases; unmatched junction nucleotides: 6. Here the CDR3 DNA reads TGTGCCAGCAGATATGACAGGGGACCCTACGAGCAGTACTTC. Amino acid sequence: CASRYDRGPYEQYF.

This clonotype was observed a handful of times. The chain couples TRBV9 to TRBJ2-3; no definite D call. CDR1 and CDR2 from the germline V gene are SGDLS and YYNGEE. This CDR3 contains 14 residues. The V end was cut by 0 bases, the J end by 4 bases, with 9 bases between. CDR3 coding DNA: TGTGCCAGCAGCGTAGAAGGAAAGGCAGATACGCAGTATTTT. Translated: CASSVEGKADTQYF.

This clonotype showed up many times. The chain links TRBV28 to TRBJ2-5; D gene ambiguous. CDR1 is MDHEN and CDR2 is SYDVKM in the germline V gene. V lost 2 bases and J lost 1, with 5 bases in between. The CDR3 loop spans 13 amino acids. CDR3 coding DNA: TGTGCCAGCAGTTTACCCGGCCAAGAGACCCAGTACTTC. Amino acids: CASSLPGQETQYF.

This clonotype has just a few counts. The genes are TRBV4-1 and TRBJ2-5, with 9 bases matching TRBD2. V lost 3 bases and J lost 4; bases outside the gene matches: 6. This CDR3 is built from 15 residues. Germline V gene data show CDR1 as MGHRA and CDR2 as YSYEKL. Written as DNA, the CDR3 is TGCGCCAGCAGCCAGGGACTAGCCCCAATAGAGACCCAGTACTTC. Encoded protein: CASSQGLAPIETQYF.

In regard to this clonotype: Compared with germline, one end of the junction differs, possibly owing to a read error. The rearrangement joins TRBV11-3 to TRBJ2-1; D ambiguous. Germline CDR1 reads SGHNT; CDR2 reads YENEEA. This CDR3 spans 11 amino acids. Here the CDR3 DNA reads TGTGCCGGCAGCTTTACTTTAGAGCAGTTCTTC. Translating it yields CAGSFTLEQFF.

In its sample, this clonotype was seen many times. The V and J genes are TRBV9 and TRBJ2-7; D is ambiguous. Trimming removed 0 bases from V and 6 bases from J, with 16 bases in between. Germline CDR1 reads SGDLS; CDR2 reads YYNGEE. This CDR3 has 15 residues. CDR3 amino acids: CASSVEVGLGPEQYF. CDR3 coding DNA: TGTGCCAGCAGCGTAGAAGTGGGCTTGGGTCCCGAGCAGTACTTC.

A few counts support this clonotype. The V and J genes are TRBV9 and TRBJ2-7; weak D call: TRBD1 (6 bases). Trimming left V 4 bases short and J 3 bases short, with 11 bases between. The CDR3 has 13 amino acids. The germline V gene has CDR1 SGDLS and CDR2 YYNGEE. The CDR3 region is CASSPTGYYEQYF. DNA of the CDR3: TGTGCCAGCAGCCCCACAGGGTACTACGAGCAGTACTTC.

J is TRBJ2-2 and V is TRBV20-1; 7 nucleotides agree with TRBD2. The CDR3 is made up of 14 amino acids. The germline gives CDR1 DFQATT, CDR2 SNEGSKA (reference sequence). V shed 6 bases and J 4 bases; nucleotides not matched to a gene: 8. CDR3 sequence reads: CSAASGRRTGELFF. DNA for the CDR3: TGCAGTGCCGCTAGCGGCAGACGCACCGGGGAGCTGTTTTTT.

This clonotype was observed a few times. This chain connects TRBV7-3 to TRBJ1-3; tentatively, D is TRBD1 (5 bases). Germline lookup yields CDR1 SGHTA and CDR2 FQGTGA. This CDR3 is 15 amino acids long. V was clipped by 4 bases and J by 4 bases, with 14 bases between them. The CDR3 reads CASSSPLRDGNTIYF. Here the CDR3 DNA reads TGTGCCAGCAGCTCCCCTTTAAGGGACGGAAACACCATATATTTT.

The V and J genes are TRBV30 and TRBJ2-7, with D possibly matching TRBD2 (6 bases). The CDR3 is 13 amino acids. Germline lookup yields CDR1 GTSNPN and CDR2 SVGIG (reference sequence). V was cut by 5 bases and J by 6 bases, with 17 bases left in between. The CDR3: CAWDRGELGEQYF. The CDR3 DNA reads TGTGCCTGGGACCGCGGGGAATTGGGCGAGCAGTACTTC.

The rearrangement joins TRBV13 to TRBJ2-1; D is undetermined. The V end was cut by 5 bases, the J end by 3 bases, with 20 bases between. The CDR3 is made up of 17 amino acids. Germline V gives CDR1 PRHDT, CDR2 FYEKMQ (reference sequence). DNA of the CDR3: TGTGCCAGCAGCATACCCACAGACGCTAGTTTCTACAATGAGCAGTTCTTC. Protein product: CASSIPTDASFYNEQFF.

Many counts were recorded for this clonotype. This chain joins TRBV5-1 and TRBJ2-3; D unclear. V was clipped by 0 bases and J by 2 bases, with 7 bases between them. The CDR3 loop spans 14 amino acids. CDR1 SGHRS and CDR2 YFSETQ come from the germline V gene. The CDR3 here is CASSLGRITDTQYF. The CDR3 DNA reads TGCGCCAGCAGCTTGGGTCGGATCACAGATACGCAGTATTTT. Together with reference TRBV5-1 and TRBJ2-3, the CDR3 gives the full variable domain: KAGVTQTPRYLIKTRGQQVTLSCSPISGHRSVSWYQQTPGQGLQFLFEYFSETQRNKGNFPGRFSGRQFSNSRSEMNVSTLELGDSALYLCASSLGRITDTQYFGPGTRLTVL.